Given below is one T cell receptor beta chain in context. What it recognizes is unknown. This specimen belongs to a study of T cell repertoires in cytomegalovirus infection. Study background: Indications of both CMV infection and matching HLA type were provided by public TCR beta signatures.

TCRdb independently ran MiXCR on the reads; one entry per CDR3 protein. The table lists around 300,000 distinct CDR3 sequences, 20% to 30% of them singletons, with 13% in the top ten. V was pared by 6 bases and J by 5 bases, with 11 bases between. This CDR3 has 14 amino acids. This clonotype originated in a human donor in good health (CMV status not recorded). Some clones in this sample may be carry-over from other donors' samples. The chain links TRBV12-3 or TRBV12-4 to TRBJ1-6, with a possible D match to TRBD1 (5 bases). Sequenced here: cultured PBMCs, sampled from culture after CMV antigen stimulation. CDR3 coding DNA: TGTGCCAGCAGCCCGGGACCGGATAATTCACCCCTCCACTTT. It yields the protein CASSPGPDNSPLHF.